The clone carrying this T cell receptor beta chain has a handful of counts. This sample is part of a study of T cell changes during pregnancy in multiple sclerosis. Per germline, CDR1 MDHEN and CDR2 SYDVKM. Between the trimmed V and J ends, which lost 5 bases and 4 bases, there was a span of 11 bases. The CDR3 contains 13 residues. The table came from immunoSEQ multiplex PCR; TCRdb's copy has only in-frame clones and leaves some out. The data show tens of thousands of clones, roughly nine tenths seen once. This TCR came from a female donor in good health, enrolled as a control in a pregnancy study. The material sequenced was CD4+ T cells from peripheral blood mononuclear cells, taken in the third trimester of pregnancy. The chain links TRBV28 to TRBJ1-2; possible D gene TRBD1, 6 bases. CDR3 sequence: CASSPTGGYGYTF. CDR3 bases: TGTGCCAGCAGTCCGACAGGTGGCTATGGCTACACCTTC.